The 19 T cell receptor beta chains reported below all come from one sample, sequenced in a study of blood T cell repertoires in COVID-19. Using immunoSEQ multiplex PCR, the repertoire was profiled, and TCRdb retains in-frame clones only, with some absent. The table shows 70,000 to 95,000 clones, with roughly nine tenths occurring only once. Sequencing was performed on peripheral blood. These receptors were obtained from a human donor with active COVID-19. The donor label of this sample is uncertain.

This sequence joins TRBV30 and TRBJ1-2; the match to TRBD1 covers 9 bases. The CDR3 runs to 14 residues. The germline V gene encodes CDR1 GTSNPN and CDR2 SVGIG (reference sequence). The junction had 9 bases not matched to a gene; V was cut back by 8 bases and J by 2 bases. The CDR3 is CASHRGHRNYGYTF. Written as DNA, the CDR3 is TGTGCCAGTCACAGGGGGCATCGGAACTATGGCTACACCTTC.

CDR3 residues: CASSYRDRDQPQHF. The CDR3 DNA follows: TGTGCCAGCAGTTACCGGGACAGGGACCAGCCCCAGCATTTT. This rearrangement joins TRBV6-5 to TRBJ1-5, with 9 bases that match TRBD1. The trim removed 2 bases at V and 7 bases at J, leaving 3 bases unmatched. The CDR3 consists of 14 residues. CDR1 MNHEY and CDR2 SVGAGI come from the germline V gene.

The V call is TRBV10-3, the J call TRBJ2-3; 7 nucleotides align to TRBD1. J was trimmed by 0 bases and V by 8 bases; bases with no gene match: 14. This CDR3 is 17 amino acids long. Germline lookup yields CDR1 ENHRY and CDR2 SYGVKD. The chain's CDR3 is CAIRRDSQRSSTDTQYF. DNA for the CDR3: TGTGCCATCCGAAGGGACAGCCAAAGGAGTAGCACAGATACGCAGTATTTT.

The chain joins TRBV5-1 to TRBJ1-6; no clear D. V dropped 0 bases and J dropped 4 bases, with 11 bases sitting between them. Germline values: CDR1 SGHRS, CDR2 YFSETQ. The CDR3 sequence is 16 residues long. CDR3 sequence reads: CASSLGGEAYNSPLHF. The CDR3 nucleotides read TGCGCCAGCAGCTTGGGCGGAGAGGCTTATAATTCACCCCTCCACTTT.

The chain joins TRBV19 to TRBJ2-5; D unclear. The germline V gene has CDR1 LNHDA and CDR2 SQIVND (reference sequence). The ends were cut back, 5 bases at V and 2 bases at J, with 9 bases in the middle. The CDR3 sequence is 13 residues long. The CDR3 DNA reads TGTGCCAGTAGTTTACATCTTCAAGAGACCCAGTACTTC. Its translation: CASSLHLQETQYF.

This chain connects TRBV5-4 to TRBJ2-6; D remains ambiguous. Germline assignment: CDR1 SGHNT and CDR2 YYREEE (reference sequence). V was pared by 0 bases and J by 1 base, with 2 bases between. CDR3 length equals 14 residues. The CDR3 DNA reads TGTGCCAGCAGCTTGGCTTCTGGGGCCAACGTCCTGACTTTC. This encodes CASSLASGANVLTF. The whole variable domain, filled in from reference TRBV5-4 and TRBJ2-6, reads ETGVTQSPTHLIKTRGQQVTLRCSSQSGHNTVSWYQQALGQGPQFIFQYYREEENGRGNFPPRFSGLQFPNYSSELNVNALELDDSALYLCASSLASGANVLTFGAGSRLTVL.

This chain links TRBV3-1 (or the pseudogene TRBV3-2) with TRBJ1-5; D perhaps matches TRBD1 (6 bases). The CDR3 contains 18 residues. V was trimmed by 0 bases and J by 3 bases, leaving 18 bases between them. CDR1 is LGHDT and CDR2 is YNNKEL in the germline V gene (reference sequence). CDR3 bases: TGTGCCAGCAGCCAAGATCTGCCTGACAGGCTTTTCAATCAGCCCCAGCATTTT. It specifies CASSQDLPDRLFNQPQHF.

This clone was detected only a few times. The V gene is TRBV15, the J gene TRBJ1-2; TRBD1 aligns across 8 bases. The V and J ends lost 1 base and 6 bases, in that order; junction bases with no gene match: 13. The CDR3 has 17 residues. Germline CDR1 reads LNHNV; CDR2 reads YYDKDF (reference sequence). Here the CDR3 reads CATSRGNTYRDRHGYTF. The CDR3 DNA reads as TGTGCCACCAGCAGAGGAAATACTTACCGGGACAGGCATGGCTACACCTTC.

The chain carries TRBV2 and TRBJ2-2; maybe TRBD1 (5 bases). This CDR3 has 15 residues. Germline V gene sequence: CDR1 SNHLY, CDR2 FYNNEI. V was clipped by 5 bases and J by 4 bases, with 14 bases between them. CDR3 DNA sequence: TGTGCCAGCAGTTTACAGGCACGAGGCACCGGGGAGCTGTTTTTT. Protein: CASSLQARGTGELFF.

This chain links TRBV7-9 with TRBJ2-1; the D gene is possibly TRBD1 (5 bases). This CDR3 contains 12 residues. Germline CDR1 is SEHNR and CDR2 is FQNEAQ (reference sequence). Trimming took 11 bases from V and 6 from J, leaving 14 bases between them. The CDR3 protein is CAGSRGGNEQFF. The CDR3 DNA is TGTGCCGGATCTAGGGGTGGCAATGAGCAGTTCTTC.

The chain couples TRBV7-9 to TRBJ2-2; weak D call: TRBD2 (7 bases). Germline assignment: CDR1 SEHNR and CDR2 FQNEAQ (reference sequence). The CDR3 consists of 18 residues. V lost 5 bases, J lost 6 bases, and 25 bases lay in between. In DNA, the CDR3 is TGTGCCAGCAGCCCGACCTCCGGGGGGCTAAGTAATTCCGGGGAGCTGTTTTTT. Residues: CASSPTSGGLSNSGELFF.

V gene TRBV3-1 (or the pseudogene TRBV3-2) combines with J gene TRBJ1-2; D unresolved. Trimming pared 4 bases from V and 5 bases from J, leaving 17 bases between. The CDR3 length is 15 residues. Per germline, CDR1 LGHDT and CDR2 YNNKEL (reference sequence). The CDR3 reads CASSPRNAGRYGYTF. CDR3 sequence (DNA): TGTGCCAGCAGCCCTAGGAACGCGGGAAGGTATGGCTACACCTTC.

This clone was counted between two and nine times. The rearrangement joins TRBV4-1 to TRBJ2-3; 10 bases align to TRBD2. V trimming: 0 bases; J trimming: 10 bases; junction bases outside the gene matches: 10. The CDR3 has 16 residues. Germline V gene lookup returns CDR1 MGHRA and CDR2 YSYEKL. CDR3 bases: TGCGCCAGCAGCCAAGATGCGACAGCGGGGGGGTTGGCGCAGTATTTT. Residues: CASSQDATAGGLAQYF.

The CDR3 reads CASSQEGTPRGYTF. CDR3 nucleotide sequence: TGTGCCAGCAGCCAAGAAGGGACACCTCGGGGCTACACCTTC. The J gene is TRBJ1-2, the V gene TRBV3-1 (or the pseudogene TRBV3-2); D possibly corresponds to TRBD1 (6 bases). V was cut by 0 bases and J by 8 bases, with 13 bases left in between. The CDR3 is 14 amino acids. Germline assignment: CDR1 LGHDT and CDR2 YNNKEL (reference sequence).

The chain combines TRBV7-8 with TRBJ1-3; no firm D call. CDR1 and CDR2 (germline): SGHVS, FQNEAQ. The CDR3 length is 18 residues. Trimming pared 3 bases from V and 0 bases from J, leaving 18 bases between. The CDR3 reads CASSLLLSSGISGNTIYF. CDR3 DNA sequence: TGTGCCAGCAGCTTGCTTCTTTCATCGGGGATCTCTGGAAACACCATATATTTT.

V usage is TRBV9 and J usage is TRBJ1-2; D not resolved. The CDR3 spans 15 residues. Trimming left V 4 bases short and J 8 bases short, with 21 bases between. Germline CDR1 reads SGDLS; CDR2 reads YYNGEE. The CDR3 sequence is CASSPLRVPPGGYTF. Here the CDR3 DNA reads TGTGCCAGCAGCCCACTCCGCGTACCTCCGGGGGGCTACACCTTC.

The gene calls are TRBV7-8 and TRBJ2-7; no definite D call. Germline CDR1 reads SGHVS; CDR2 reads FQNEAQ. The V gene lost 1 base and the J gene lost 0 bases, with 7 bases spanning the gap. The CDR3 loop spans 14 amino acids. The CDR3: CASSLDGFSYEQYF. The CDR3 region has the DNA TGTGCCAGCAGCTTAGACGGTTTCTCCTACGAGCAGTACTTC.

The rearrangement links TRBV28 to TRBJ1-4, with unresolved D. Between the trimmed V and J ends, which lost 5 bases and 6 bases, there was a span of 16 bases. The germline V gene encodes CDR1 MDHEN and CDR2 SYDVKM. The CDR3 is 15 amino acids. The CDR3 is CASSQPLALDEKLFF. DNA of the CDR3: TGTGCCAGCAGTCAACCCTTGGCATTGGATGAAAAACTGTTTTTT.

DNA for the CDR3: TGTGCCAGCAGCTTGGGGGGACAGGGGGGCCCTGAAGCTTTCTTT. Translation gives CASSLGGQGGPEAFF. The genes are TRBV5-4 and TRBJ1-1, with 11 bases aligning to TRBD1. This CDR3 has 15 amino acids. Looked up from germline, CDR1 is SGHNT and CDR2 is YYREEE (reference sequence). Trimming took 0 bases from V and 6 from J; bases not matched to a gene: 4.